This paragraph covers one T cell receptor (beta chain) sequence. Its antigen is not identified. TCRdb's table, derived via immunoSEQ multiplex PCR, lists solely in-frame clones and lacks some. Here the sample spans more than 75,000 clones, 91% being singletons. V was cut by 7 bases and J by 1 base, with 13 bases left in between. CDR1 and CDR2 from the germline V gene are ENHRY and SYGVKD. The CDR3 is 15 amino acids. These data originate in a study of graft-versus-host responses after intestinal transplantation. Study at large: Each recipient received anti-thymocyte globulin induction, then tacrolimus and steroids for approximately 3 years.

General observations from the study: High graft-versus-host to host-versus-graft clonal ratios were found in allografts of patients who had graft-donor T cell macrochimerism. Present in recipient marrow, GvH clones included some that appeared first in ileum or blood. The highest levels of circulating GvH clones went along with early declines in HvG clones after transplant.

The rearrangement uses TRBV10-3 and TRBJ2-2, with D possibly TRBD2 on 6 matching bases. The TCR originated in a human donor who was the organ donor for an intestinal transplant. This sample comprised unstimulated CD4+ T cells sorted from spleen or lymph node cells, obtained before transplant. CDR3 amino acids: CAITPGGVNTGELFF. The CDR3 bases are TGTGCCATCACCCCTGGAGGGGTGAACACCGGGGAGCTGTTTTTT.